This T cell receptor (beta chain) was sequenced during a study of glioma-infiltrating T cells after dendritic cell vaccination. Study at large: Dendritic cell vaccine was injected intradermally three times, biweekly.

Input was 2 to 2.5 ug genomic DNA, or all available if less. Measured with immunoSEQ multiplex PCR; TCRdb has only the in-frame clones, and not every one. This sample has 95,000 or so clones, with under 90% found just once. All glioblastoma patients lacked an isocitrate dehydrogenase mutation. Before vaccination, two weeks after the third vaccination, and at progression, PBMC were collected. The CDR3 spans 15 residues. V lost 2 bases to trimming and J lost 5 bases; unmatched junction nucleotides: 7. Germline V gene data show CDR1 as SGHRS and CDR2 as YFSETQ. This receptor was identified in a human donor with glioblastoma. The source was blood, collected before dendritic cell vaccination. V is TRBV5-1 and J is TRBJ2-5; TRBD2 aligns across 9 bases. The CDR3 is CASSFYSGSGETQYF. In DNA form, the CDR3 reads TGCGCCAGCAGCTTCTATAGCGGGAGCGGTGAGACCCAGTACTTC. The entire variable domain, with the rest obtained from reference TRBV5-1 and TRBJ2-5, is as follows: KAGVTQTPRYLIKTRGQQVTLSCSPISGHRSVSWYQQTPGQGLQFLFEYFSETQRNKGNFPGRFSGRQFSNSRSEMNVSTLELGDSALYLCASSFYSGSGETQYFGPGTRLLVL.